The 11 T cell receptor beta chains below all came from one sample that was sequenced in a study of blood T cell repertoires in COVID-19. Data came from immunoSEQ multiplex PCR; TCRdb stores just in-frame clones and leaves some out. In the table there are 110,000 to 150,000 clones, around nine tenths of which are singletons. Sample: peripheral blood. These TCRs come from a human donor in a cohort sampled during active COVID-19.

This rearrangement joins TRBV21-1 to TRBJ1-6. TRBV21-1 is listed as a pseudogene. CDR3 size: 15 residues. CDR3 coding DNA: TGTGCCAGCAGCAAAACGGACGGGGTTAATTCACCCCTCCACTTT. Residues: CASSKTDGVNSPLHF.

CDR3 DNA sequence: TGTGCCAGGATAACGGCTAGCGGGGGGACCCAGCAGTACTTC. The encoded protein is CARITASGGTQQYF. The chain recombines TRBV21-1 with TRBJ2-7; the table's D gene call, TRBD2, was not cross checked with the DNA. TRBV21-1 is a documented pseudogene. The CDR3 extends over 14 amino acids.

The chain employs TRBV5-6 and TRBJ1-1, with D possibly TRBD1 on 6 matching bases. The germline V gene encodes CDR1 SGHDT and CDR2 YYEEEE. Trimming took off 4 bases at V and 4 bases at J, with 14 bases between the two ends. The CDR3 length is 14 residues. CDR3 in amino acids: CASSLTGSGTEAFF. In DNA form, the CDR3 reads TGTGCCAGCAGCCTAACAGGGTCGGGCACTGAAGCTTTCTTT. Filled out from reference TRBV5-6 and TRBJ1-1, the complete variable domain reads DAGVTQSPTHLIKTRGQQVTLRCSPKSGHDTVSWYQQALGQGPQFIFQYYEEEERQRGNFPDRFSGHQFPNYSSELNVNALLLGDSALYLCASSLTGSGTEAFFGQGTRLTVV.

The genes are TRBV9 and TRBJ2-5; 9 bases are shared with TRBD2. V was pared by 3 bases and J by 5 bases, with 8 bases of the junction left unmatched. The germline CDR1 and CDR2 sequences are SGDLS and YYNGEE. The CDR3 spans 15 residues. CDR3 sequence reads: CASSEAGGLWETQYF. The CDR3 nucleotides are TGTGCCAGCAGCGAGGCGGGGGGGCTTTGGGAGACCCAGTACTTC. The full variable domain, completed using reference TRBV9 and TRBJ2-5, is DSGVTQTPKHLITATGQRVTLRCSPRSGDLSVYWYQQSLDQGLQFLIQYYNGEERAKGNILERFSAQQFPDLHSELNLSSLELGDSALYFCASSEAGGLWETQYFGPGTRLLVL.

V gene TRBV5-6 combines with J gene TRBJ2-1; 7 nucleotides match TRBD1. This CDR3 region has 17 residues. Germline CDR1 is SGHDT and CDR2 is YYEEEE. V lost 0 bases and J lost 5; bases outside the gene matches: 11. The CDR3 loop reads CASSLATGTERNNEQFF. As DNA, the CDR3 is TGTGCCAGCAGCTTGGCTACCGGGACAGAAAGAAACAATGAGCAGTTCTTC.

V gene TRBV9 combines with J gene TRBJ1-3; tentatively, D is TRBD1 (6 bases). Germline CDR1 SGDLS, CDR2 YYNGEE. The CDR3 is 17 residues long. V was clipped by 2 bases and J by 0 bases, with 15 bases between them. The CDR3 bases are TGTGCCAGCAGCGTCAGACCCCGGGACAACTCTGGAAACACCATATATTTT. It codes for CASSVRPRDNSGNTIYF.

This rearrangement joins TRBV6-5 to TRBJ1-6; possibly TRBD1 for D (6 bases). CDR1 is MNHEY, CDR2 SVGAGI, per germline. CDR3 length: 15 amino acids. V was pared by 9 bases and J by 5 bases, with 17 bases between. The CDR3 protein is CARVWRTANNSPLHF. DNA for the CDR3: TGTGCCAGAGTATGGCGGACAGCAAATAATTCACCCCTCCACTTT.

This rearrangement joins TRBV7-3 to TRBJ2-2; 8 bases agree with TRBD1. CDR1 and CDR2 (germline): SGHTA, FQGTGA. The CDR3 extends over 13 amino acids. With V trimmed by 8 bases and J by 4 bases, 3 bases remained unmatched. The CDR3 bases are TGTGCCAGCGGACAGGGTGGCACCGGGGAGCTGTTTTTT. It is translated as CASGQGGTGELFF.

There are many counts of this clone. V and J are TRBV27 and TRBJ1-2; unclear D gene. Trimming removed 9 bases from V and 4 bases from J, with 15 bases in between. Germline CDR1 reads MNHEY; CDR2 reads SMNVEV (reference sequence). The CDR3 length is 13 residues. The CDR3 region has the DNA TGTGCCAGTTGGGCAGGAGGGCTCTATGGCTACACCTTC. Its translation: CASWAGGLYGYTF.

The CDR3 spells CAWSPWTSGYQETQYF. The CDR3 nucleotides are TGTGCCTGGAGTCCTTGGACTAGCGGATACCAAGAGACCCAGTACTTC. The J gene is TRBJ2-5, the V gene TRBV30; 10 bases are shared with TRBD2. J gave up 0 bases and V 2 bases, and 6 bases lay outside the gene matches. The CDR3 consists of 16 residues. Germline values: CDR1 GTSNPN, CDR2 SVGIG (reference sequence).

The V call is TRBV5-8, the J call TRBJ2-5, with D perhaps matching TRBD2 (6 bases). CDR3 size: 14 residues. In germline, CDR1 is SGHTS, CDR2 YDEGEE. Trimming took off 4 bases at V and 2 bases at J, with 12 bases between the two ends. This chain's CDR3 is CASSVPGAQETQYF. In DNA, the CDR3 is TGTGCCAGCAGCGTGCCGGGAGCGCAAGAGACCCAGTACTTC.